The present T cell receptor beta chain was sequenced within a study of cytomegalovirus exposure and HLA in healthy donors. Overall study: Prior work identified under 130 million unique TCR beta sequences in some 200 million T cells.

It was with 60 Vbeta and 13 Jbeta primers that the PCR ran. Data came from immunoSEQ multiplex PCR; TCRdb stores just in-frame clones and leaves some out. This sample has tens of thousands of clones, with roughly 65% found just once. Comment on this clone: What it binds is not known.

General study findings and limits: Most of the CMV-associated TCR beta chains (in a later analysis) appeared to be HLA-restricted.

CDR3 size: 11 residues. CDR1 and CDR2 (germline): GTSNPN, SVGIG (reference sequence). V lost 1 base, J lost 4 bases, and 5 bases lay in between. Sequenced input: PBMCs. This rearrangement joins TRBV30 to TRBJ2-7, with D uncertain. The receptor's source is a male donor in good health and CMV-seropositive. Here the CDR3 reads CAWSAIYEQYF. The DNA for the CDR3 is TGTGCCTGGAGTGCTATATACGAGCAGTACTTC.